The 10 T cell receptor beta chains presented below share a single source sample, sequenced in a study of T cell responses to AZD1222 COVID-19 vaccine. Using immunoSEQ multiplex PCR, the repertoire was profiled, and TCRdb retains in-frame clones only, with some absent. The data contain under 140,000 clones, less than 90% of them singletons. Sequencing was performed on peripheral blood, taken on day 0 of AZD1222 vaccination. These receptors came from an adult in good health.

The rearrangement uses TRBV6-5 and TRBJ2-1, with 7 positions matching TRBD2. V lost 2 bases and J lost 4; bases outside the gene matches: 2. Looked up from germline, CDR1 is MNHEY and CDR2 is SVGAGI. There are 14 residues in the CDR3. This chain's CDR3 is CASSYRREYNEQFF. The CDR3 nucleotides read TGTGCCAGCAGTTACAGGCGGGAGTACAATGAGCAGTTCTTC.

The chain uses TRBV4-1 and TRBJ1-2; perhaps TRBD1 as D (6 bases). This CDR3 has 17 residues. Germline CDR1 reads MGHRA; CDR2 reads YSYEKL. V gave up 3 bases and J gave up 5 bases, with 22 bases separating them. CDR3 sequence: CASSQPTRGPRGYGYTF. Here the CDR3 DNA reads TGCGCCAGCAGCCAGCCTACCAGGGGACCCCGGGGGTATGGCTACACCTTC.

This sequence joins TRBV5-1 and TRBJ1-1, with D possibly TRBD1 on 6 matching bases. The CDR3 consists of 12 residues. The V end was cut by 4 bases, the J end by 8 bases, with 12 bases between. Germline V gene lookup returns CDR1 SGHRS and CDR2 YFSETQ. CDR3 DNA: TGCGCCAGCAGCCCGGGGACAACCGAAGCTTTCTTT. It is translated as CASSPGTTEAFF. Full variable domain (missing parts from reference TRBV5-1 and TRBJ1-1): KAGVTQTPRYLIKTRGQQVTLSCSPISGHRSVSWYQQTPGQGLQFLFEYFSETQRNKGNFPGRFSGRQFSNSRSEMNVSTLELGDSALYLCASSPGTTEAFFGQGTRLTVV.

J is TRBJ1-6 and V is TRBV30; D is perhaps TRBD1 (5 bases). The CDR3 totals 17 residues. V gave up 2 bases and J gave up 4 bases, with 18 bases separating them. Germline CDR1 is GTSNPN and CDR2 is SVGIG (reference sequence). CDR3 coding DNA: TGTGCCTGGAGTTTCTTGCCAGGGAGTTCGTATAATTCACCCCTCCACTTT. Its translation: CAWSFLPGSSYNSPLHF.

The chain carries TRBV24-1 and TRBJ2-5, with D perhaps matching TRBD2 (5 bases). Germline loops: CDR1 KGHDR, CDR2 SFDVKD. CDR3 length: 16 amino acids. Trimming shortened V by 7 bases and J by 5 bases, and 22 bases separated the two germline ends. The CDR3 is CATSEGGLGKGETQYF. The CDR3 bases are TGTGCCACCAGCGAAGGAGGACTGGGCAAAGGGGAGACCCAGTACTTC.

This clone has a single count. J is TRBJ1-2 and V is TRBV5-1, with D unclear. The V end was cut by 0 bases, the J end by 3 bases, with 6 bases between. CDR1 is SGHRS, CDR2 YFSETQ, per germline. This CDR3 has 13 amino acids. CDR3 protein: CASSLGGYYGYTF. The DNA of the CDR3 is TGCGCCAGCAGCTTGGGCGGATACTATGGCTACACCTTC.

J is TRBJ1-2 and V is TRBV6-5; D possibly corresponds to TRBD1 (6 bases). Germline V gives CDR1 MNHEY, CDR2 SVGAGI. Trimming removed 11 bases from V and 6 bases from J, with 16 bases in between. The CDR3 has 12 amino acids. This CDR3 reads CAVGGPANGYTF. In DNA, the CDR3 is TGTGCCGTCGGGGGCCCAGCGAATGGCTACACCTTC.

The genes are TRBV18 and TRBJ2-7; D unclear. Germline V CDR1 and CDR2: KGHSH, LQKENI. The V end was cut by 0 bases, the J end by 7 bases, with 10 bases between. The CDR3 totals 13 residues. DNA of the CDR3: TGTGCCAGCTCACCACCGAGTGTCCAAGAGCAGTACTTC. Its protein product is CASSPPSVQEQYF.

This chain uses TRBV3-1 (or the pseudogene TRBV3-2) with TRBJ1-1; D call uncertain. CDR1 is LGHDT, CDR2 YNNKEL, per germline (reference sequence). The CDR3 length is 15 residues. V was pared by 1 base and J by 11 bases, with 20 bases between. The CDR3 spells CASSQVSRPDLGAFF. Written as DNA, the CDR3 is TGTGCCAGCAGCCAAGTTTCCAGGCCCGACCTCGGGGCTTTCTTT.

The V call is TRBV27, the J call TRBJ1-2; 8 bases are shared with TRBD1. The germline V gene has CDR1 MNHEY and CDR2 SMNVEV (reference sequence). V lost 0 bases to trimming and J lost 3 bases; unmatched junction nucleotides: 6. CDR3 length: 16 amino acids. Here the CDR3 DNA reads TGTGCCAGCAGTTTATCGGGACAGGTTGTTTACTATGGCTACACCTTC. Translation: CASSLSGQVVYYGYTF.